These T cell receptor beta chains were read from a single sample in a study of blood T cells in healthy people across ages. TCRdb processed the 5' RACE reads anew with MiXCR; each CDR3 protein has one entry. The sample comprises 800,000 or so distinct CDR3 sequences, about 25% of which are singletons, and around 3.6% rests with the top ten. The same data also contributed to another study, on T cells of mothers and their children.

What was sequenced was blood. These receptors all stem from a boy aged 5 to 17 in good health. Each CDR3 is given with its conserved first and last residue. The D gene is left open where the match is weak. Not every row has a clone size; where given, it reads once, few, many or a size class.

CDR3 length,J gene,D gene,V gene,clone size,CDR3 protein,CDR3 DNA
18,TRBJ1-2,.,TRBV30,few,CACRGYEVNTLPGNGYTF,TGTGCCTGCAGAGGGTATGAAGTGAACACACTTCCGGGGAATGGCTACACCTTC
13,TRBJ2-1,.,TRBV12-3/TRBV12-4,few,CASLPAGWDEQFF,TGTGCCAGCCTTCCAGCGGGTTGGGATGAGCAGTTCTTC
13,TRBJ2-5,.,TRBV11-2,many,CASRLTGQETQYF,TGTGCCAGCAGGTTGACAGGTCAAGAGACCCAGTACTTC
13,TRBJ1-2,TRBD1,TRBV12-3/TRBV12-4,.,CASNPGQGRGYTF,TGTGCCAGCAACCCGGGACAGGGTCGTGGCTACACCTTC
15,TRBJ1-2,.,TRBV19,.,CASSISDSRNYGYTF,TGTGCCAGTAGTATTTCCGACTCCCGTAACTATGGCTACACCTTC
14,TRBJ2-3,.,TRBV29-1,.,CSVEELGRRYTQYF,TGCAGCGTTGAAGAACTTGGACGTCGGTATACGCAGTATTTT
15,TRBJ2-1,.,TRBV12-3/TRBV12-4,few,CASQLYRGGYNAQFF,TGTGCCAGTCAGCTCTACAGGGGGGGGTACAATGCGCAGTTCTTC
17,TRBJ2-2,.,TRBV20-1,.,CSARDRKQGGNTGELFF,TGCAGTGCTAGAGATAGGAAACAGGGCGGGAACACCGGGGAGCTGTTTTTT
14,TRBJ2-7,.,TRBV7-9,.,CASSQTVPNYEQYF,TGTGCCAGCAGCCAGACAGTGCCGAACTACGAGCAGTACTTC
13,TRBJ1-2,.,TRBV12-3/TRBV12-4,.,CASTRTENYGYTF,TGTGCCAGCACTAGGACTGAAAACTATGGCTACACCTTC
13,TRBJ1-2,.,TRBV4-1,.,CASSQGPVYGYTF,TGCGCCAGCAGCCAAGGGCCAGTCTATGGCTACACCTTC
14,TRBJ2-7,.,TRBV7-9,few,CASSGRDFSCEQYF,TGTGCCAGCAGCGGCCGGGACTTCTCCTGCGAGCAGTACTTC
15,TRBJ2-3,TRBD2,TRBV4-1,.,CASSLLAGVFDTQYF,TGCGCCAGCAGCCTGCTAGCGGGGGTTTTCGATACGCAGTATTTT
14,TRBJ2-7,.,TRBV6-5,.,CASKPPGPTYEQYF,TGTGCCAGCAAACCCCCGGGACCGACCTACGAGCAGTACTTC
11,TRBJ1-1,.,TRBV29-1,.,CSVLPALEAFF,TGCAGCGTTCTCCCGGCACTTGAAGCTTTCTTT
17,TRBJ2-7,.,TRBV5-6,.,CASSPYSGGLADYEQYF,TGTGCCAGCAGCCCGTATTCAGGGGGGCTAGCGGACTACGAGCAGTACTTC
16,TRBJ2-7,TRBD1,TRBV5-1,few,CASSLGRGTGGHEQYF,TGCGCCAGCAGCTTGGGTCGGGGGACAGGGGGCCACGAGCAGTACTTC
15,TRBJ1-1,TRBD1,TRBV5-1,.,CASRVTGGQDLEAFF,TGCGCCAGCAGGGTGACCGGGGGACAGGATCTTGAAGCTTTCTTT
12,TRBJ2-2,.,TRBV20-1,.,CSARTVPGELFF,TGCAGTGCTCGGACCGTCCCCGGGGAGCTGTTTTTT
14,TRBJ2-7,.,TRBV2,.,CASSDIDSVYEQYF,TGTGCCAGCAGTGACATAGATTCGGTCTACGAGCAGTACTTC
14,TRBJ2-1,.,TRBV5-1,many,CASSFRDSYNEQFF,TGTGCCAGCAGTTTCCGGGACTCATACAATGAGCAGTTCTTC
16,TRBJ2-2,TRBD2,TRBV5-5,few,CASSLRRGGRTGELFF,TGTGCCAGCAGCTTGAGGCGGGGGGGCCGTACTGGGGAGCTGTTTTTT
13,TRBJ2-7,.,TRBV6-2/TRBV6-3,.,CASSDPRFDEQYF,TGTGCCAGCAGCGACCCCAGGTTTGACGAGCAGTACTTC
14,TRBJ2-7,.,TRBV7-9,.,CAGSLGEGAYEQYF,TGTGCCGGCAGCTTAGGTGAAGGGGCCTACGAGCAGTACTTC
14,TRBJ2-1,TRBD2,TRBV20-1,.,CSAMGGVHFNEQFF,TGCAGTGCCATGGGGGGGGTCCACTTCAATGAGCAGTTCTTC
19,TRBJ2-6,TRBD1,TRBV4-1,many,CASSQVSGTGGAGANVLTF,TGCGCCAGCAGCCAAGTAAGCGGGACAGGGGGCGCTGGGGCCAACGTCCTGACTTTC
14,TRBJ2-3,.,TRBV10-3,few,CASLAGRGRDTQYF,TGTGCCTCATTGGCGGGACGGGGAAGGGATACGCAGTATTTT
16,TRBJ1-4,.,TRBV7-8,few,CASSSQGGDHNEKLFF,TGTGCCAGCAGCTCCCAGGGAGGGGACCATAATGAAAAACTGTTTTTT
13,TRBJ2-5,.,TRBV7-2,few,CASRPTPGETQYF,TGTGCCAGCAGACCCACCCCGGGGGAGACCCAGTACTTC
20,TRBJ2-6,TRBD1,TRBV28,few,CASSFPTTGVPVSGANVLTF,TGTGCCAGCAGTTTCCCAACGACAGGGGTGCCCGTCTCTGGGGCCAACGTCCTGACTTTC
15,TRBJ2-1,.,TRBV28,.,CASSLVMGSYNEQFF,TGTGCCAGCAGTTTGGTCATGGGGTCCTACAATGAGCAGTTCTTC
15,TRBJ2-1,.,TRBV6-5,.,CASSTGGGIYNEQFF,TGTGCCAGCAGTACCGGAGGGGGAATTTACAATGAGCAGTTCTTC
17,TRBJ1-6,.,TRBV28,.,CATRGGLMGSYNSPLHF,TGTGCCACCAGAGGGGGTTTGATGGGCTCCTATAATTCACCCCTCCACTTT
12,TRBJ2-1,.,TRBV6-5,few,CASSDTYNEQFF,TGTGCCAGCAGCGACACGTACAATGAGCAGTTCTTC
15,TRBJ2-2,TRBD2,TRBV4-1,.,CASSQGHLAGGELFF,TGCGCCAGCAGCCAAGGGCACCTAGCGGGCGGGGAGCTGTTTTTT
14,TRBJ1-4,TRBD1,TRBV6-5,.,CASSRGQWNEKLFF,TGTGCCAGCAGTCGGGGACAGTGGAACGAAAAACTGTTTTTT
12,TRBJ1-2,.,TRBV24-1,many,CATEYGGFGYTF,TGTGCCACCGAGTATGGGGGGTTTGGCTACACCTTC
15,TRBJ2-5,TRBD2,TRBV28,few,CASSSPRAGGETQYF,TGTGCCAGCAGTTCCCCGCGGGCGGGGGGGGAGACCCAGTACTTC
17,TRBJ2-2,TRBD1,TRBV28,.,CASSLQTGGMNTGELFF,TGTGCCAGCAGTTTACAGACAGGGGGGATGAACACCGGGGAGCTGTTTTTT
12,TRBJ1-4,.,TRBV28,.,CASGTGGEKLFF,TGTGCCAGCGGGACCGGAGGCGAAAAACTGTTTTTT
15,TRBJ2-3,.,TRBV5-1,.,CASSLEGWNSDTQYF,TGCGCCAGCAGTTTGGAGGGGTGGAATTCAGATACGCAGTATTTT
15,TRBJ2-1,TRBD1,TRBV5-1,.,CASSFSGQPYNEQFF,TGCGCCAGCAGCTTTTCGGGACAGCCCTACAATGAGCAGTTCTTC
15,TRBJ2-4,.,TRBV9,.,CASSGGHLAKNIQYF,TGTGCCAGCAGCGGGGGACATCTAGCCAAAAACATTCAGTACTTC